Only one count was recorded for the clone carrying this TCR beta chain. In the same sample, other DNA sequences code for this CDR3. Method: immunoSEQ multiplex PCR; TCRdb's copy keeps in-frame clones and lacks some. The data contain 89,000 or so clones, 91% of them singletons. This sample is part of a study of OX40 agonist ivuxolimab in advanced cancers. Overall study: With a range of roughly 20 to 80, age averaged roughly 61 years, and more than 75% were male.

The timepoints at which blood was sampled were baseline, cycle 4 day 1, and cycle 7 day 1. The germline V gene encodes CDR1 MDHEN and CDR2 SYDVKM. Trimming left V 3 bases short and J 2 bases short, with 8 bases between. The CDR3 covers 14 residues. The rearrangement joins TRBV28 to TRBJ1-5, with D uncertain. Sample: CD4+ or CD8+ T cells sorted from blood, taken in a trial of the OX40 agonist ivuxolimab. The sequence came from an adult with an advanced solid tumor such as melanoma, head and neck, liver or kidney cancer. CDR3 region: CASSLVDGNQPQHF. In DNA form, the CDR3 reads TGTGCCAGCAGTTTGGTAGATGGCAATCAGCCCCAGCATTTT. Together with reference TRBV28 and TRBJ1-5, the CDR3 gives the full variable domain: DVKVTQSSRYLVKRTGEKVFLECVQDMDHENMFWYRQDPGLGLRLIYFSYDVKMKEKGDIPEGYSVSREKKERFSLILESASTNQTSMYLCASSLVDGNQPQHFGDGTRLSIL.